This T cell receptor (beta chain) is from a study of blood T cell repertoires in COVID-19. Study information: Samples taken during acute and convalescent COVID-19 were collected in the United States, Italy and Spain. T cells, B-cell-depleted T cells, or PBMCs supplied cDNA or gDNA.

Germline loops: CDR1 SGHRS, CDR2 YFSETQ. Trimming shortened V by 0 bases and J by 0 bases, and 13 bases separated the two germline ends. The CDR3 is 17 amino acids. Some clones are missing from TCRdb's copy, which holds only in-frame ones; the method was immunoSEQ multiplex PCR. The repertoire has around 240,000 clones, around 88% of them found once; the top ten carry roughly 3%. The sequence was obtained from a woman aged 25 to 45 who had recovered from COVID-19. Sequenced sample: peripheral blood. The chain carries TRBV5-1 and TRBJ1-3; D is undetermined. CDR3 nucleotides: TGCGCCAGCAGCTTGGCCCCAATTGTCAACTCTGGAAACACCATATATTTT. It yields the protein CASSLAPIVNSGNTIYF. The full variable domain, completed using reference TRBV5-1 and TRBJ1-3, is KAGVTQTPRYLIKTRGQQVTLSCSPISGHRSVSWYQQTPGQGLQFLFEYFSETQRNKGNFPGRFSGRQFSNSRSEMNVSTLELGDSALYLCASSLAPIVNSGNTIYFGEGSWLTVV.